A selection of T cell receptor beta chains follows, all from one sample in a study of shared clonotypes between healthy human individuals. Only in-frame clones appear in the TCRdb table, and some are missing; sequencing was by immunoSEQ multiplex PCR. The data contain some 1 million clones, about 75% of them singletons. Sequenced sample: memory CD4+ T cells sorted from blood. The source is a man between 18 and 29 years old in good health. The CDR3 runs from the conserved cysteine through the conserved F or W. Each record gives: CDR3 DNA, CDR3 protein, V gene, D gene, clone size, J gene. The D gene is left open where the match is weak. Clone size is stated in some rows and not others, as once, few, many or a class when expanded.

TGTGCCATCAGTGAGGCCGGGGTACTATCAAGCACAGATACGCAGTATTTT CAISEAGVLSSTDTQYF TRBV10-3 - once TRBJ2-3
TGCAGCGTTATTGGACTAGCGGGGGGGAGCACAGATACGCAGTATTTT CSVIGLAGGSTDTQYF TRBV29-1 TRBD2 - TRBJ2-3
TGTGCCAGCAATCTGGGACAGCTGAACACTGAAGCTTTCTTT CASNLGQLNTEAFF TRBV2 TRBD1 - TRBJ1-1
TGTGCCAGCAGTTCGAAATCCGGTCGGACTGAAGCTTTCTTT CASSSKSGRTEAFF TRBV28 - - TRBJ1-1
TGTGCCAGTAGTAGGCAGCGGAACACTGAAGCTTTCTTT CASSRQRNTEAFF TRBV19 - - TRBJ1-1
TGTGCCAGCAGCTCCTTTCACAGTAGCGGGAGGGGGTTCTACGAGCAGTACTTC CASSSFHSSGRGFYEQYF TRBV7-9 TRBD2 - TRBJ2-7
TGCGCCAGCAGCTTGGGACTAGCAGGCGCAGATACGCAGTATTTT CASSLGLAGADTQYF TRBV5-1 TRBD2 - TRBJ2-3
TGTGCCAGCACCACCCAGGGGGCTCGCCAGCCCCAGCATTTT CASTTQGARQPQHF TRBV28 TRBD1 - TRBJ1-5
TGTGCCAGCTCTACCTCGGGACAGGGTTACGAGCAGTACTTC CASSTSGQGYEQYF TRBV18 TRBD1 once TRBJ2-7
TGTGCCAGCAGCCCTAAGGCGGTAGGGAACACTGAAGCTTTCTTT CASSPKAVGNTEAFF TRBV11-1 - few TRBJ1-1
TGTGCCAGCAGCCTCGGAGGTAGCGGGAGCGCAGATACGCAGTATTTT CASSLGGSGSADTQYF TRBV11-2 TRBD2 once TRBJ2-3
TGTGCCAGCAGCCCAGACAGGTACCCATACAATGAGCAGTTCTTC CASSPDRYPYNEQFF TRBV7-3 - - TRBJ2-1
TGTGCCATCAGTGAGTCGAGTGGTCAGCCCCAGCATTTT CAISESSGQPQHF TRBV10-3 - few TRBJ1-5
TGTGCCTGGAGTGTAAATCGGGCAACGGGTGGCTACACCTTC CAWSVNRATGGYTF TRBV30 - many TRBJ1-2
TGTGCCAGCAGCCTGACAGACGGGGATAAGTGGAACTATGGCTACACCTTC CASSLTDGDKWNYGYTF TRBV5-4 - once TRBJ1-2
TGTGCCAGCAGCTTGGTGGGGGGGAAAGCTAACTATGGCTACACCTTC CASSLVGGKANYGYTF TRBV5-8 - - TRBJ1-2
TGTGCCAGCAGGGGGACAGGCGAATTGAACACTGAAGCTTTCTTT CASRGTGELNTEAFF TRBV7-8 TRBD1 - TRBJ1-1
TGTGCCAGCAGTCGGACAGGGGTCCAGCCCCAGCATTTT CASSRTGVQPQHF TRBV6-5 TRBD1 once TRBJ1-5
TGTGCCTGGATGGACACCGGGGAGCTGTTTTTT CAWMDTGELFF TRBV30 - many TRBJ2-2
TGTGCCACCAGTGGGGGGGCAACTAATGAAAAACTGTTTTTT CATSGGATNEKLFF TRBV15 - - TRBJ1-4
TGTGCCAGCAGCGTAGCAGGGGAGGGTCAGCCCCAGCATTTT CASSVAGEGQPQHF TRBV9 - - TRBJ1-5
TGTGCCAGCAGTGAAGCGCTGGCCAGATCAAATTCACCCCTCCACTTT CASSEALARSNSPLHF TRBV2 - - TRBJ1-6
TGCGCCAGCAGACCCACCGGGACAGGGAACACCGGGGAGCTGTTTTTT CASRPTGTGNTGELFF TRBV5-1 TRBD1 - TRBJ2-2
TGCGCCAGCAGCCGAAGCCGGGACAGGGTCTACGAGCAGTACTTC CASSRSRDRVYEQYF TRBV4-1 TRBD1 - TRBJ2-7
TGTGCCAGCAGCCTAGGGACAGGGGGCAACGAGCAGTACTTC CASSLGTGGNEQYF TRBV7-2 TRBD1 - TRBJ2-7
TGTGCCAGCAGCTTGAGCGGGGGCACAGATACGCAGTATTTT CASSLSGGTDTQYF TRBV5-6 TRBD2 many TRBJ2-3
TGTGCCAGCAGCCCAGAGGTTCCACCCCTCCACTTT CASSPEVPPLHF TRBV11-2 - many TRBJ1-6
TGTGCCAGCAGTAAGAACAGGGGCGGTGGCTACACCTTC CASSKNRGGGYTF TRBV6-5 TRBD1 few TRBJ1-2
TGCGCCAGCAGCCCGGACAGTAGCAATCAGCCCCAGCATTTT CASSPDSSNQPQHF TRBV5-1 - - TRBJ1-5
TGCGCCAGCAGCTCTGGACAGGGGGGCTCCTACGAGCAGTACTTC CASSSGQGGSYEQYF TRBV5-1 TRBD1 - TRBJ2-7
TGTGCCAGCAGCTTGGTAGGACCCGGGGAGCTGTTTTTT CASSLVGPGELFF TRBV5-6 - - TRBJ2-2
TGTGCCAGCACCCCGGTCGCTGGGGCCAACGTCCTGACTTTC CASTPVAGANVLTF TRBV6-4 - - TRBJ2-6
TGCAGCGTTTCCCTCTCTGGGGCCAACGTCCTGACTTTC CSVSLSGANVLTF TRBV29-1 - - TRBJ2-6
TGTGCCAGCAGTTCGTTAGTAGCAATTAATTCACCCCTCCACTTT CASSSLVAINSPLHF TRBV6-1 - few TRBJ1-6
TGTGCCACAATCAAGCAGGGCCTAAATTCACCCCTCCACTTT CATIKQGLNSPLHF TRBV28 - - TRBJ1-6
TGCAGTGCTAGTAAGCTGAATGAGCAGTTCTTC CSASKLNEQFF TRBV20-1 - - TRBJ2-1
TGTGCCAGCAGCGGAGGACAGGGGTTTGATTCACCCCTCCACTTT CASSGGQGFDSPLHF TRBV7-2 TRBD1 few TRBJ1-6
TGTGCCTCGAGGGATTTTGCTAATGAAAAACTGTTTTTT CASRDFANEKLFF TRBV30 - - TRBJ1-4
TGTGCCAGCACCATTAGGGGGGGGTTAGCGGAGTCTCGCACAGATACGCAGTATTTT CASTIRGGLAESRTDTQYF TRBV7-2 - - TRBJ2-3
TGCGCCAGCAGCCAAGAGTTAACTGGAGGAACTCGGGATACGCAGTATTTT CASSQELTGGTRDTQYF TRBV4-3 - few TRBJ2-3
TGTGCCAGTAGTCCATTTTTTGGGTCCAGAGGGGGTAACACTGAAGCTTTCTTT CASSPFFGSRGGNTEAFF TRBV19 - - TRBJ1-1
TGTGCCTGGAGTTCAGGGACCTACGAGCAGTACTTC CAWSSGTYEQYF TRBV30 - - TRBJ2-7
TGTGCCAGCAGTTCGGGACTAGCGGGAGTATTCGAGCAGTACTTC CASSSGLAGVFEQYF TRBV6-6 TRBD2 - TRBJ2-7
TGTGCCAGCAGGGCAATGTACAGCTCTAATCAGCCCCAGCATTTT CASRAMYSSNQPQHF TRBV2 - - TRBJ1-5
TGCGCCAGCAGCGAACGAGCGGGAACGGCATCAGATACGCAGTATTTT CASSERAGTASDTQYF TRBV4-3 TRBD2 - TRBJ2-3
TGTGCCATCAGTGAGGAACAGGGTCCCTATGGCTACACCTTC CAISEEQGPYGYTF TRBV10-3 - - TRBJ1-2
TGTGCCTGGAGTGTATGGGGCCCCGGGACAGATACGCAGTATTTT CAWSVWGPGTDTQYF TRBV30 - - TRBJ2-3
TGCGCCAGCAGTGAGTCGGGGTCGGGGGGCCAAGAGACCCAGTACTTC CASSESGSGGQETQYF TRBV10-1 TRBD2 many TRBJ2-5
TGTGCCAGCAGTGGTAGGGCGGGGCGGACGGGTGTCAATGAGCAGTTCTTC CASSGRAGRTGVNEQFF TRBV6-1 - many TRBJ2-1
TGTGCCAGCAGCACGGGACAGCCGACCCCGTACGAGCAGTACTTC CASSTGQPTPYEQYF TRBV5-5 TRBD1 - TRBJ2-7
TGTGCCATCAGAGATTCTGGAGGGCCGAACACTGAAGCTTTCTTT CAIRDSGGPNTEAFF TRBV10-3 - - TRBJ1-1
TGTGCCAGCAGCACCGGGACTAGCGGGAGCTATGAGCAGTTCTTC CASSTGTSGSYEQFF TRBV11-2 TRBD2 - TRBJ2-1
TGTGCCAGCACCAGCTCCCGTGGCTACACCTTC CASTSSRGYTF TRBV7-9 - - TRBJ1-2
TGTGCCAGCAGCTTGAGTCCGAGCCGTATTGAGTCCGAGCAGTACTTC CASSLSPSRIESEQYF TRBV5-4 - - TRBJ2-7
TGTGCCAGCAGTGGCCAGCGGAGCCTCCAAGAGACCCAGTACTTC CASSGQRSLQETQYF TRBV6-1 - - TRBJ2-5